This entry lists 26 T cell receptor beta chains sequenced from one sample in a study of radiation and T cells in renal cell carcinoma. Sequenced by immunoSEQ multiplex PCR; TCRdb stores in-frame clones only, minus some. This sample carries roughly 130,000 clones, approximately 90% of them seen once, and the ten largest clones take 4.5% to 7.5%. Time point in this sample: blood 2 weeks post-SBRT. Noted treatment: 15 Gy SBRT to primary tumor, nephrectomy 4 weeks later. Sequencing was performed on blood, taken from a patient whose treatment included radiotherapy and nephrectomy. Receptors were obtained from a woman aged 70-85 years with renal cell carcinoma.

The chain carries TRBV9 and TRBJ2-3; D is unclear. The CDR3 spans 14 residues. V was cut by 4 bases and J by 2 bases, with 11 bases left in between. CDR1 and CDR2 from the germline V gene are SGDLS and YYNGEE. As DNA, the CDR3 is TGTGCCAGCAGCCCCTGGCTGGCCACAGATACGCAGTATTTT. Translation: CASSPWLATDTQYF. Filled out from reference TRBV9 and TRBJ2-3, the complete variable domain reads DSGVTQTPKHLITATGQRVTLRCSPRSGDLSVYWYQQSLDQGLQFLIQYYNGEERAKGNILERFSAQQFPDLHSELNLSSLELGDSALYFCASSPWLATDTQYFGPGTRLTVL.

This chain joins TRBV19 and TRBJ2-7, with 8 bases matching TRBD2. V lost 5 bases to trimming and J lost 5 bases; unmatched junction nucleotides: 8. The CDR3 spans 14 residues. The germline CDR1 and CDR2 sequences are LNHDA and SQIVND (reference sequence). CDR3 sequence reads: CASSYYSSGNEQYF. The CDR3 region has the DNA TGTGCCAGTAGTTACTATAGTAGCGGGAACGAGCAGTACTTC.

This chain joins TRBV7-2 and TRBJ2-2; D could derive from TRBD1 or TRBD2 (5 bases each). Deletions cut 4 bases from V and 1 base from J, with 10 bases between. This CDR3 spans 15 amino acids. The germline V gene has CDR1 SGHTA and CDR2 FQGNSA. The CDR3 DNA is TGTGCCAGCAGCTGGGACCCCGGGAACACCGGGGAGCTGTTTTTT. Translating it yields CASSWDPGNTGELFF.

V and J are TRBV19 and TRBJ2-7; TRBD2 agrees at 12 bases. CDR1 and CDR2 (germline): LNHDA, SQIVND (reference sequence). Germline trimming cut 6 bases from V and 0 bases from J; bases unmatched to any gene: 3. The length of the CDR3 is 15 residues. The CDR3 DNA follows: TGTGCCAGTAGCCTACTAGCGGGGGGCTCCTACGAGCAGTACTTC. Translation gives CASSLLAGGSYEQYF. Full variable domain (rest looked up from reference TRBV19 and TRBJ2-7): DGGITQSPKYLFRKEGQNVTLSCEQNLNHDAMYWYRQDPGQGLRLIYYSQIVNDFQKGDIAEGYSVSREKKESFPLTVTSAQKNPTAFYLCASSLLAGGSYEQYFGPGTRLTVT.

The CDR3 reads CASTLRGAGKNIQYF. As DNA, the CDR3 is TGTGCCAGCACCCTAAGGGGAGCAGGGAAAAACATTCAGTACTTC. The V gene is TRBV2, the J gene TRBJ2-4; D possibly matches TRBD1 or TRBD2 (5 bases each). CDR1 is SNHLY, CDR2 FYNNEI, per germline. V was cut by 7 bases and J by 4 bases, with 17 bases left in between. This CDR3 is built from 15 residues.

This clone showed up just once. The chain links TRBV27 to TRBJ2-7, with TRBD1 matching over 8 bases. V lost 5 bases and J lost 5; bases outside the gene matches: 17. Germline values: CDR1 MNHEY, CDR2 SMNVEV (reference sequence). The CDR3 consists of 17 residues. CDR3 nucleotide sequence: TGTGCCAGCAGTACGTACACCATCAGGGGGCCAAATGACGAGCAGTACTTC. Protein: CASSTYTIRGPNDEQYF.

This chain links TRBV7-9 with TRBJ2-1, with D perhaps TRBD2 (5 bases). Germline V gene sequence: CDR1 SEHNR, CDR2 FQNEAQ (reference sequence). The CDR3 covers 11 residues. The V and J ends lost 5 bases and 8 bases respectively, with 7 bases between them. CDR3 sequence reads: CASSGRDEQFF. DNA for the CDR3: TGTGCCAGCAGCGGGCGGGATGAGCAGTTCTTC.

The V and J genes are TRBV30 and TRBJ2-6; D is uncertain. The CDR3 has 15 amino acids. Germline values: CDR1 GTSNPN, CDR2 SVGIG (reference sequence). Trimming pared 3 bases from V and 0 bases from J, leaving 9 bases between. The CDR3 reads CAWSDAPSGANVLTF. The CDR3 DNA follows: TGTGCCTGGAGCGACGCCCCCTCTGGGGCCAACGTCCTGACTTTC.

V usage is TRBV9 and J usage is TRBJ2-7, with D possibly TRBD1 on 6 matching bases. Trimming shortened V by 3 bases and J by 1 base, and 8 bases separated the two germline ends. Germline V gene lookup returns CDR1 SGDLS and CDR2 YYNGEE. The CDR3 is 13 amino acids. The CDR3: CASSATGSYEQYF. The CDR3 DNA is TGTGCCAGCAGCGCGACAGGTTCCTACGAGCAGTACTTC.

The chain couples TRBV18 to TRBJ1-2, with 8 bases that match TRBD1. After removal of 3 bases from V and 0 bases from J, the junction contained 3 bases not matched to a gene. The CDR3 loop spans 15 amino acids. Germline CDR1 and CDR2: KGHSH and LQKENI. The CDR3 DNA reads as TGTGCCAGCTCACCGGGACAGGACTCTAACTATGGCTACACCTTC. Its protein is CASSPGQDSNYGYTF.

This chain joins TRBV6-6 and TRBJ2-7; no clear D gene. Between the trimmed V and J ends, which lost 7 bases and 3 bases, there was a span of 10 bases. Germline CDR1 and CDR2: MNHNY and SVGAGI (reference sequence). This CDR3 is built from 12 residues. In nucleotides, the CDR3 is TGTGCCAGCACGGGCGGCCTCTACGAGCAGTACTTC. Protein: CASTGGLYEQYF.

Here the CDR3 reads CASSIPQGGDTGELFF. The CDR3 region has the DNA TGTGCCAGCAGCATACCTCAGGGGGGAGACACCGGGGAGCTGTTTTTT. The V gene is TRBV11-2, the J gene TRBJ2-2, with a tentative D call TRBD1 (7 bases). Trimming removed 5 bases from V and 3 bases from J, with 16 bases in between. The germline CDR1 and CDR2 sequences are SGHAT and FQNNGV. The CDR3 runs to 16 residues.

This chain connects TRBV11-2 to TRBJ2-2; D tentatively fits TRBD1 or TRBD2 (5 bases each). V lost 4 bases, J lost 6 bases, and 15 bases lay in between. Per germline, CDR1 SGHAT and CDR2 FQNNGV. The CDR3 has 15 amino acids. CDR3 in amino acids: CASSSTVWGSGELFF. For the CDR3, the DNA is TGTGCCAGCAGCTCGACAGTTTGGGGGTCCGGGGAGCTGTTTTTT.

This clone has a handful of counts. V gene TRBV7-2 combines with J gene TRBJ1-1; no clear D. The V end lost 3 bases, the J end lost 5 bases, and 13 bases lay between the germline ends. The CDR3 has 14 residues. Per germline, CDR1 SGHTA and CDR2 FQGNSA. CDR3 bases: TGTGCCAGCAGCTTTCCCTCCATGGGAACTGAAGCTTTCTTT. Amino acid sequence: CASSFPSMGTEAFF.

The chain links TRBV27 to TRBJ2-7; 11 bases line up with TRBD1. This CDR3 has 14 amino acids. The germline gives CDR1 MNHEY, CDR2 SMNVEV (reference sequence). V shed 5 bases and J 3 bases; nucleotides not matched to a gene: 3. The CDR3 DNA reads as TGTGCCAGCAGTGGGGGACAGGGGGACTACGAGCAGTACTTC. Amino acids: CASSGGQGDYEQYF.

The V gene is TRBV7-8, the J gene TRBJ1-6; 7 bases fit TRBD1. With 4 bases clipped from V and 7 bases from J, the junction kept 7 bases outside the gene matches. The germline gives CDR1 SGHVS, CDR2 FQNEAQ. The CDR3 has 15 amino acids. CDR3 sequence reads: CASSSQTGHNSPLHF. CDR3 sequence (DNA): TGTGCCAGCAGCTCGCAGACAGGGCACAATTCACCCCTCCACTTT.

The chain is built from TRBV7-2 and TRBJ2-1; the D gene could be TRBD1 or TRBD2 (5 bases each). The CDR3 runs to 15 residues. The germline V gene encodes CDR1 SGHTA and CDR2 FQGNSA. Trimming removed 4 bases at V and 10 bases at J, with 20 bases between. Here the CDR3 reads CASSSPRRGREEQFF. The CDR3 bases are TGTGCCAGCAGCTCCCCCCGTCGGGGCCGCGAGGAGCAGTTCTTC.

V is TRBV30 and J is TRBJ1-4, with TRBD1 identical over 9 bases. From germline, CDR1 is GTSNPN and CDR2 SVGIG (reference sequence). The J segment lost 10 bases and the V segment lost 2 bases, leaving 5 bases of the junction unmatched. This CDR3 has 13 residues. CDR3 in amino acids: CAWSFPTGGKLFF. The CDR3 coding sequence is TGTGCCTGGAGTTTCCCGACAGGGGGAAAACTGTTTTTT. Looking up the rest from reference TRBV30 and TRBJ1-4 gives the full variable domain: SQTIHQWPATLVQPVGSPLSLECTVEGTSNPNLYWYRQAAGRGLQLLFYSVGIGQISSEVPQNLSASRPQDRQFILSSKKLLLSDSGFYLCAWSFPTGGKLFFGSGTQLSVL.

CDR3 sequence reads: CASQTGGSYNEQFF. CDR3 DNA: TGTGCCAGCCAGACAGGGGGCTCCTACAATGAGCAGTTCTTC. The gene calls are TRBV28 and TRBJ2-1, with 9 bases aligning to TRBD1. Germline V gene lookup returns CDR1 MDHEN and CDR2 SYDVKM. CDR3 length equals 14 residues. After removal of 8 bases from V and 0 bases from J, the junction contained 2 bases not matched to a gene.

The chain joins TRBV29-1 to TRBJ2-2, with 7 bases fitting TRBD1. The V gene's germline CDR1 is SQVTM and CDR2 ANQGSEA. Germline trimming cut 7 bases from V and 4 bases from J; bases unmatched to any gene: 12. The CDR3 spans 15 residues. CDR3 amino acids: CSAKSGTDLTGELFF. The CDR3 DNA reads TGCAGCGCCAAATCCGGGACAGATCTCACCGGGGAGCTGTTTTTT.

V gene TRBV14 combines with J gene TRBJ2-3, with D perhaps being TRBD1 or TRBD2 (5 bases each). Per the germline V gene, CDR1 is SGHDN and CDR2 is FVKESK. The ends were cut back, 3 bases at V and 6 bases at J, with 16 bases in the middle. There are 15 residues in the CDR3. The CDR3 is CASSHRSGTWDTQYF. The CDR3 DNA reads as TGTGCCAGCAGCCATCGTTCGGGGACGTGGGATACGCAGTATTTT.

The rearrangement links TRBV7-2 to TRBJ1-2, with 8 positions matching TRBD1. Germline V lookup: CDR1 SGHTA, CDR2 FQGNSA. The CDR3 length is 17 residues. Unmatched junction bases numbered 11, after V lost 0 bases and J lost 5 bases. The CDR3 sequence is CASSLARGGTGPYGYTF. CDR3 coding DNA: TGTGCCAGCAGCTTAGCGCGTGGTGGGACAGGTCCTTATGGCTACACCTTC.

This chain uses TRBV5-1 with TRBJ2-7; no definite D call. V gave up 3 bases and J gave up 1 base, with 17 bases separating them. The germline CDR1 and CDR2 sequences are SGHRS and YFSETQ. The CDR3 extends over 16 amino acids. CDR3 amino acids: CASSSSNNPRSYEQYF. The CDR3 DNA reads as TGCGCCAGCAGCTCCTCCAATAACCCCCGTTCCTACGAGCAGTACTTC.

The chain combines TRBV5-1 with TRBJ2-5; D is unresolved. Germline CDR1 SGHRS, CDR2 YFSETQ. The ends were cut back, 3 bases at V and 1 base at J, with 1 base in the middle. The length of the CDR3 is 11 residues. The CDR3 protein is CASSSQETQYF. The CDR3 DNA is TGCGCCAGCAGCTCCCAAGAGACCCAGTACTTC.

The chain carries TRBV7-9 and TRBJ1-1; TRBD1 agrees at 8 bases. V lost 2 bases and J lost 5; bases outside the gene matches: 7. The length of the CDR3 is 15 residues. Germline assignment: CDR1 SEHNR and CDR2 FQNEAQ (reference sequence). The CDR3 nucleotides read TGTGCCAGCAGCTTACATGGACAGGGATGGACTGAAGCTTTCTTT. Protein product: CASSLHGQGWTEAFF. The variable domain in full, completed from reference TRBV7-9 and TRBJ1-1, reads DTGVSQNPRHKITKRGQNVTFRCDPISEHNRLYWYRQTLGQGPEFLTYFQNEAQLEKSRLLSDRFSAERPKGSFSTLEIQRTEQGDSAMYLCASSLHGQGWTEAFFGQGTRLTVV.

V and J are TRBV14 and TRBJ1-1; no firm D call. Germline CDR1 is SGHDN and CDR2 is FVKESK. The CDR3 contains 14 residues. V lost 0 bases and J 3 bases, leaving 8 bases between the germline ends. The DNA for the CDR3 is TGTGCCAGCAGCCAAGATAGGGCATACACTGAAGCTTTCTTT. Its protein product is CASSQDRAYTEAFF.